The next 2 T cell receptor beta chains were all read from a single sample in a study of regulatory T cells in long-lasting Graves disease. Regarding time point: newly diagnosed GD, antithyroid drugs for less than 3 months. There was RNA extracted from PBMCs, and the TCR library was made from it. The authors built TCR beta libraries using iRepertoire HTBI primers and Arm-PCR of CDR3 regions. TCRdb called the multiplex PCR reads again in MiXCR, with one record for every CDR3 protein. The sample holds roughly 440,000 distinct CDR3 sequences, about 15% seen once. These data were also reused for a study on T cells in Graves' hyperthyroidism and ophthalmopathy.

Source: peripheral blood mononuclear cells (PBMCs), taken at new diagnosis, from a patient treated with antithyroid drugs. These receptors were obtained from a woman younger than 35 with Graves disease.

This clonotype was counted ten times or more. The rearrangement uses TRBV7-8 and TRBJ2-1; D gene ambiguous. The germline CDR1 and CDR2 sequences are SGHVS and FQNEAQ. The CDR3 has 14 amino acids. The V end lost 3 bases, the J end lost 2 bases, and 8 bases lay between the germline ends. Written as DNA, the CDR3 is TGTGCCAGCAGCTTTTCGCGCGCCTACAATGAGCAGTTCTTC. Translation gives CASSFSRAYNEQFF.

This clonotype was seen ten or more times. The gene calls are TRBV28 and TRBJ2-5, with D perhaps TRBD1 (6 bases). Germline-derived CDR1 and CDR2 are MDHEN and SYDVKM. The CDR3 has 14 residues. Trimming took 8 bases from V and 4 from J, leaving 17 bases between them. CDR3 amino acids: CASYEGLQGETQYF. The CDR3 DNA reads TGTGCCAGCTATGAAGGGCTACAGGGAGAGACCCAGTACTTC.